The 9 T cell receptor beta chains presented below share a single source sample, sequenced in a study of somatic mutations in cytotoxic T cells in rheumatoid arthritis. Only in-frame clones appear in the TCRdb table, and some are missing; sequencing was by immunoSEQ multiplex PCR. The table lists around 15,000 clones, about 81% of them singletons, with less than 30% in the top ten. Sequenced material: CD8+ T cells sorted from blood. The receptor source for this set is an adult with rheumatoid arthritis.

The table lists this clone with a few counts. This chain uses TRBV7-6 with TRBJ1-6; TRBD1 aligns across 7 bases. The V gene end was trimmed by 6 bases and the J gene end by 6 bases; junction bases not matched to a gene: 5. There are 14 residues in the CDR3. Germline V gene sequence: CDR1 SGHVS, CDR2 FNYEAQ. CDR3 loop: CASSLQGSNSPLHF. CDR3 nucleotide sequence: TGTGCCAGCAGTCTACAGGGGAGTAATTCACCCCTCCACTTT.

The chain recombines TRBV5-6 with TRBJ1-2; D call uncertain. The CDR3 sequence is 16 residues long. From germline, CDR1 is SGHDT and CDR2 YYEEEE. Trimming shortened V by 4 bases and J by 5 bases, and 21 bases separated the two germline ends. CDR3 coding DNA: TGTGCCAGCAGCCCTACCCTGGGGTCCGACCGGTATGGCTACACCTTC. It yields the protein CASSPTLGSDRYGYTF.

The chain combines TRBV7-9 with TRBJ2-1; 13 bases agree with TRBD2. There are 15 residues in the CDR3. CDR1 and CDR2 from the germline V gene are SEHNR and FQNEAQ (reference sequence). V lost 1 base and J lost 6; bases outside the gene matches: 0. CDR3 loop: CASSLGLAGGNEQFF. The DNA of the CDR3 is TGTGCCAGCAGCTTAGGACTAGCGGGAGGCAATGAGCAGTTCTTC.

The V call is TRBV7-8, the J call TRBJ2-7, with D uncertain. Germline CDR1 and CDR2: SGHVS and FQNEAQ. The V end lost 4 bases, the J end lost 2 bases, and 6 bases lay between the germline ends. The CDR3 covers 12 residues. The CDR3 here is CASSSDPYEQYF. The CDR3 DNA sequence: TGTGCCAGCAGCTCAGACCCCTACGAGCAGTACTTC.

The chain recombines TRBV2 with TRBJ1-2; D is uncertain. This CDR3 spans 14 amino acids. The germline CDR1 and CDR2 sequences are SNHLY and FYNNEI. Deletions cut 5 bases from V and 0 bases from J, with 10 bases between. CDR3 sequence (DNA): TGTGCCAGCAGTCCCCAAGTGGCTAACTATGGCTACACCTTC. It is translated as CASSPQVANYGYTF.

The rearrangement links TRBV27 to TRBJ2-1; D is undetermined. The CDR3 is 15 amino acids. From germline, CDR1 is MNHEY and CDR2 SMNVEV (reference sequence). With 5 bases removed from V and 9 bases from J, the gap between germline ends came to 20 bases. CDR3 amino acids: CASSGFPGFAGEQFF. As DNA, the CDR3 is TGTGCCAGCAGTGGTTTTCCCGGTTTCGCAGGTGAGCAGTTCTTC.

V usage is TRBV11-2 and J usage is TRBJ2-5, with 7 bases lining up with TRBD2. J was trimmed by 0 bases and V by 4 bases; bases with no gene match: 8. CDR1 and CDR2 from the germline V gene are SGHAT and FQNNGV. CDR3 length: 16 residues. CDR3 nucleotide sequence: TGTGCCAGCAGCTCGAACCTTGGACTAGACCAAGAGACCCAGTACTTC. It is translated as CASSSNLGLDQETQYF.

This chain connects TRBV7-2 to TRBJ2-7, with D perhaps being TRBD1 or TRBD2 (6 bases each). The CDR3 is 15 residues long. Per germline, CDR1 SGHTA and CDR2 FQGNSA. V was cut by 6 bases and J by 4 bases, with 19 bases left in between. The CDR3 reads CASSKSWGAVYEQYF. The DNA for the CDR3 is TGTGCCAGCAGTAAAAGTTGGGGGGCTGTGTACGAGCAGTACTTC.

The V call is TRBV5-6, the J call TRBJ2-7; D remains ambiguous. This CDR3 has 16 residues. The V end lost 0 bases, the J end lost 0 bases, and 13 bases lay between the germline ends. The germline V gene encodes CDR1 SGHDT and CDR2 YYEEEE. CDR3 DNA sequence: TGTGCCAGCAGCTTGGGAGTTAGGGATCCCTCCTACGAGCAGTACTTC. As protein: CASSLGVRDPSYEQYF.